Each of the 32 T cell receptor beta chains below was sequenced from the same sample in a study of blood T cell repertoires in COVID-19. Repertoires were generated with immunoSEQ multiplex PCR, while TCRdb's copy carries only in-frame clones and drops some. The profile shows tens of thousands of clones, 65% to 80% of them singletons. Sequenced material: peripheral blood. The receptors here all came from a woman of 80 years or more with active or convalescent COVID-19.

The V and J genes are TRBV19 and TRBJ1-5, with 8 bases fitting TRBD1. CDR3 length: 16 residues. The J segment lost 8 bases and the V segment lost 0 bases, leaving 9 bases of the junction unmatched. Germline V gives CDR1 LNHDA, CDR2 SQIVND (reference sequence). CDR3 in amino acids: CASSIDQSRGLKPQHF. CDR3 coding DNA: TGTGCCAGTAGTATAGATCAAAGCAGGGGGCTGAAGCCCCAGCATTTT.

V is TRBV16 and J is TRBJ1-1; TRBD1 aligns across 7 bases. Trimming removed 3 bases from V and 7 bases from J; junction bases left unmatched: 8. In germline, CDR1 is KGHSY, CDR2 FQNENV. The length of the CDR3 is 14 residues. CDR3 sequence (DNA): TGTGCCAGCAGCCACCAACAGGGGCCACTTGAAGCTTTCTTT. Translating gives CASSHQQGPLEAFF.

This sequence joins TRBV19 and TRBJ1-1; tentatively, D is TRBD1 (5 bases). V shed 0 bases and J shed 1 base, with 9 bases lying between them. The CDR3 is made up of 15 amino acids. CDR1 LNHDA and CDR2 SQIVND come from the germline V gene (reference sequence). CDR3 loop: CASSIDREANTEAFF. The CDR3 nucleotides read TGTGCCAGTAGTATAGACAGGGAGGCGAACACTGAAGCTTTCTTT.

This chain links TRBV5-1 with TRBJ2-7; weak D call: TRBD1 (6 bases). CDR1 SGHRS and CDR2 YFSETQ come from the germline V gene. V dropped 2 bases and J dropped 3 bases, with 12 bases sitting between them. The CDR3 spans 14 residues. The CDR3 DNA is TGCGCCAGCAGCTTTTATACAGGGAGCTACGAGCAGTACTTC. It codes for CASSFYTGSYEQYF.

The chain's CDR3 is CAISDPNRDNYGYTF. In DNA form, the CDR3 reads TGTGCCATCAGTGACCCCAACCGGGATAACTATGGCTACACCTTC. The chain links TRBV10-3 to TRBJ1-2; D gene uncertain. Germline V gene data show CDR1 as ENHRY and CDR2 as SYGVKD. Trimming removed 3 bases at V and 1 base at J, with 12 bases between. The CDR3 is made up of 15 amino acids.

The V and J genes are TRBV4-1 and TRBJ2-5; D is unresolved. Trimming left V 4 bases short and J 2 bases short, with 11 bases between. The CDR3 runs to 14 residues. Germline loops: CDR1 MGHRA, CDR2 YSYEKL. The CDR3 reads CASSRILRQETQYF. The CDR3 DNA reads as TGCGCCAGCAGCCGCATCCTGAGGCAAGAGACCCAGTACTTC.

The rearrangement links TRBV4-1 to TRBJ2-5; tentatively, D is TRBD2 (5 bases). This CDR3 has 15 residues. V was pared by 0 bases and J by 3 bases, with 11 bases between. Germline V gene lookup returns CDR1 MGHRA and CDR2 YSYEKL. CDR3 protein: CASSQDLGGKETQYF. CDR3 coding DNA: TGCGCCAGCAGCCAAGATCTAGGAGGAAAAGAGACCCAGTACTTC.

This chain joins TRBV5-1 and TRBJ1-6, with a possible D match to TRBD1 (6 bases). There are 16 residues in the CDR3. Germline V gene data show CDR1 as SGHRS and CDR2 as YFSETQ. Trimming cost V 0 bases and J 6 bases, with 13 bases left between them. This CDR3 is CASSLDNQGSNSPLHF. The DNA for the CDR3 is TGCGCCAGCAGCTTGGATAATCAGGGGAGTAATTCACCCCTCCACTTT.

This chain connects TRBV11-2 to TRBJ1-2; a weak D match, TRBD1 (6 bases). This CDR3 spans 14 amino acids. Germline CDR1 SGHAT, CDR2 FQNNGV. Trimming took off 6 bases at V and 2 bases at J, with 13 bases between the two ends. In DNA form, the CDR3 reads TGTGCCAGCAGTTTCGACAGGACAAACTATGGCTACACCTTC. Protein sequence: CASSFDRTNYGYTF.

V gene TRBV7-9 combines with J gene TRBJ2-1, with 7 bases that match TRBD1. CDR1 and CDR2 (germline): SEHNR, FQNEAQ (reference sequence). V lost 6 bases, J lost 5 bases, and 4 bases stayed unmatched. This CDR3 has 13 amino acids. CDR3 nucleotide sequence: TGTGCCAGCAGTCTGGGGACAGACAATGAGCAGTTCTTC. Translated, it gives CASSLGTDNEQFF.

This chain uses TRBV7-3 with TRBJ2-7, with 9 bases lining up with TRBD2. Germline CDR1 is SGHTA and CDR2 is FQGTGA. The CDR3 extends over 16 amino acids. J was trimmed by 5 bases and V by 0 bases; bases with no gene match: 8. The CDR3 region is CASSLTAALAGNEQYF. The CDR3 DNA reads TGTGCCAGCAGCTTAACTGCCGCGCTAGCGGGGAACGAGCAGTACTTC.

The chain has TRBV30 and TRBJ1-5; TRBD1 matches 10 bases. The CDR3 has 15 amino acids. The germline V gene encodes CDR1 GTSNPN and CDR2 SVGIG (reference sequence). V dropped 5 bases and J dropped 0; count of bases not matched to a gene: 4. For the CDR3, the DNA is TGTGCCTGGCGACAGGGGGCGCGTAGCAATCAGCCCCAGCATTTT. It codes for CAWRQGARSNQPQHF.

A few counts support this clone. The chain joins TRBV11-1 to TRBJ1-2; 8 bases are a match to TRBD1. The CDR3 is 15 amino acids. V trimming: 5 bases; J trimming: 4 bases; junction bases outside the gene matches: 9. Germline V lookup: CDR1 SGHAT, CDR2 FQDESV (reference sequence). CDR3 bases: TGTGCCAGCAGCCCCGAGGTTGGACAGGGCTATGGCTACACCTTC. Amino acid sequence: CASSPEVGQGYGYTF.

The genes are TRBV12-5 and TRBJ2-7, with 7 bases that match TRBD1. The length of the CDR3 is 17 residues. Per the germline V gene, CDR1 is LGHNT and CDR2 is FRNRAP. Losses at the gene ends were 0 bases for V and 3 bases for J; bases not matched to a gene: 11. CDR3 in amino acids: CASGLVRGQWWDYEQYF. CDR3 nucleotides: TGTGCTAGTGGTTTGGTACGGGGACAGTGGTGGGACTACGAGCAGTACTTC.

CDR3 loop: CASSFGVGETQYF. The CDR3 DNA reads as TGTGCCAGCAGTTTCGGGGTCGGGGAGACCCAGTACTTC. This chain joins TRBV27 and TRBJ2-5; D is possibly TRBD2 (5 bases). The CDR3 has 13 amino acids. V shed 3 bases and J shed 5 bases, with 10 bases lying between them. Germline lookup yields CDR1 MNHEY and CDR2 SMNVEV (reference sequence).

In its sample, this clone was seen once. This sequence joins TRBV23-1 and TRBJ2-3, with 8 bases matching TRBD1. TRBV23-1 is reported as an ORF; its role is uncertain. V lost 11 bases and J lost 2; bases outside the gene matches: 30. The CDR3 runs to 21 residues. Here the CDR3 reads CAQTPGPGTGPITPNTDTQYF. CDR3 nucleotides: TGCGCCCAGACCCCTGGACCCGGGACAGGCCCGATCACCCCTAACACAGATACGCAGTATTTT.

The rearrangement joins TRBV5-6 to TRBJ2-1, with D possibly being TRBD2 (5 bases). From germline, CDR1 is SGHDT and CDR2 YYEEEE. The CDR3 spans 15 residues. V was cut by 0 bases and J by 1 base, with 8 bases left in between. CDR3 coding DNA: TGTGCCAGCAGCTTGGGACTACCATCCTACAATGAGCAGTTCTTC. The encoded protein is CASSLGLPSYNEQFF.

The gene calls are TRBV7-2 and TRBJ2-5; 11 positions agree with TRBD2. V dropped 5 bases and J dropped 1; count of bases not matched to a gene: 6. The germline V gene encodes CDR1 SGHTA and CDR2 FQGNSA. The CDR3 sequence is 16 residues long. This CDR3 reads CASSPRLAGSQETQYF. The CDR3 DNA reads TGTGCCAGCAGCCCCCGACTAGCGGGGAGCCAAGAGACCCAGTACTTC.

This chain links TRBV7-2 with TRBJ2-1; possibly TRBD2 for D (6 bases). Germline V CDR1 and CDR2: SGHTA, FQGNSA. The CDR3 has 16 residues. Trimming shortened V by 5 bases and J by 4 bases, and 18 bases separated the two germline ends. The CDR3 sequence is CASSAYGGRQYNEQFF. The CDR3 nucleotides are TGTGCCAGCAGCGCTTATGGGGGGAGACAGTACAATGAGCAGTTCTTC.

The chain uses TRBV7-2 and TRBJ2-7; TRBD2 matches 14 bases. CDR1 and CDR2 (germline): SGHTA, FQGNSA. This CDR3 is built from 15 residues. The V segment lost 5 bases and the J segment 2 bases; nucleotides outside the gene matches: 2. The CDR3 here is CASSPTSGGAYEQYF. The DNA for the CDR3 is TGTGCCAGCAGCCCGACTAGCGGGGGGGCCTACGAGCAGTACTTC.

Of note for this clone: One junction end does not reproduce the germline sequence, and a read error may be involved. The chain uses TRBV7-7 and TRBJ2-2; 7 nucleotides agree with TRBD1. The CDR3 has 15 residues. Germline V gene data show CDR1 as SSHAT and CDR2 as FNYEAQ (reference sequence). The CDR3 region is CASSPNRGSGGELFF. The CDR3 DNA follows: TGTGCTAGCAGCCCGAACAGGGGCTCGGGCGGGGAGCTGTTTTTT.

The rearrangement uses TRBV5-4 and TRBJ1-5; D gene unclear. V dropped 4 bases and J dropped 2 bases, with 7 bases sitting between them. The CDR3 sequence is 13 residues long. Germline CDR1 and CDR2: SGHNT and YYREEE (reference sequence). The CDR3 DNA reads TGTGCCAGCAGCCCCGGGGGCAATCAGCCCCAGCATTTT. Its translation: CASSPGGNQPQHF. The variable domain in full, with the rest retrieved from reference TRBV5-4 and TRBJ1-5, is ETGVTQSPTHLIKTRGQQVTLRCSSQSGHNTVSWYQQALGQGPQFIFQYYREEENGRGNFPPRFSGLQFPNYSSELNVNALELDDSALYLCASSPGGNQPQHFGDGTRLSIL.

The J gene is TRBJ1-6, the V gene TRBV19; the match to TRBD1 covers 9 bases. The trim removed 9 bases at V and 5 bases at J, leaving 8 bases unmatched. Germline V gene sequence: CDR1 LNHDA, CDR2 SQIVND (reference sequence). The CDR3 length is 15 residues. CDR3: CASSTGGKDNSPLHF. The CDR3 bases are TGTGCCAGCTCGACAGGGGGAAAGGATAATTCACCCCTCCACTTT.

In the case of this clone: One end of the junction varies from germline; a read error may be responsible. This sequence joins TRBV9 and TRBJ2-7, with D possibly being TRBD1 or TRBD2 (10 bases each). The CDR3 loop spans 17 amino acids. CDR1 SGDLS and CDR2 YYNGEE come from the germline V gene. This chain's CDR3 is CASRVAGGGTGDYEQYF. As DNA, the CDR3 is TGTGCCAGCCGCGTAGCGGGGGGAGGGACAGGGGACTACGAGCAGTACTTC.

The genes are TRBV6-1 and TRBJ1-2; 7 nucleotides line up with TRBD1. The CDR3 is made up of 17 amino acids. V shed 0 bases and J 4 bases; nucleotides not matched to a gene: 11. Germline assignment: CDR1 MNHNS and CDR2 SASEGT. The CDR3 DNA reads as TGTGCCAGCAGTGAAGCGGGGTTTGGGACAGTGGGCTATGGCTACACCTTC. This sequence encodes CASSEAGFGTVGYGYTF.

The gene calls are TRBV7-9 and TRBJ1-3, with D perhaps TRBD1 (6 bases). V was pared by 5 bases and J by 0 bases, with 11 bases between. The CDR3 spans 15 residues. Germline-derived CDR1 and CDR2 are SEHNR and FQNEAQ (reference sequence). The CDR3 spells CASSPRTVSGNTIYF. The DNA of the CDR3 is TGTGCCAGCAGCCCGAGGACAGTCTCTGGAAACACCATATATTTT.

The chain has TRBV28 and TRBJ2-7; maybe TRBD1 (5 bases). The CDR3 extends over 13 amino acids. Trimming removed 3 bases at V and 2 bases at J, with 8 bases between. The germline CDR1 and CDR2 sequences are MDHEN and SYDVKM. CDR3 sequence reads: CASSLQGPYEQYF. The CDR3 DNA reads as TGTGCCAGCAGTTTGCAGGGCCCCTACGAGCAGTACTTC.

The V call is TRBV19, the J call TRBJ1-3, with TRBD1 identical over 8 bases. The CDR3 is 13 residues long. From germline, CDR1 is LNHDA and CDR2 SQIVND (reference sequence). V dropped 5 bases and J dropped 7; count of bases not matched to a gene: 4. CDR3 protein: CASSPTGENTIYF. DNA of the CDR3: TGTGCCAGTAGTCCGACAGGGGAGAACACCATATATTTT.

The chain couples TRBV30 to TRBJ2-1; perhaps TRBD2 as D (5 bases). Germline lookup yields CDR1 GTSNPN and CDR2 SVGIG (reference sequence). V lost 0 bases, J lost 8 bases, and 14 bases lay in between. The CDR3 has 14 residues. Here the CDR3 DNA reads TGTGCCTGGAGTGTAAACGTCGGAGCGGATGAGCAGTTCTTC. Its translation: CAWSVNVGADEQFF.

The chain recombines TRBV2 with TRBJ1-1; 11 nucleotides align to TRBD1. Trimming took 4 bases from V and 7 from J; bases not matched to a gene: 5. The CDR3 has 14 residues. Germline V gene sequence: CDR1 SNHLY, CDR2 FYNNEI. The CDR3 DNA sequence: TGTGCCAGCAGTGGGACAGGGGGCAAGGGTGAAGCTTTCTTT. Translation: CASSGTGGKGEAFF.

The chain couples TRBV6-2 or TRBV6-3 to TRBJ2-7, with TRBD1 matching 8 bases. CDR3 size: 16 residues. Germline CDR1 and CDR2: MNHEY and SVGEGT. Trimming took 6 bases from V and 1 from J; bases not matched to a gene: 11. The CDR3 protein is CASSDPGTGESYEQYF. For the CDR3, the DNA is TGTGCCAGCAGCGACCCCGGGACAGGCGAATCCTACGAGCAGTACTTC.

This clone was picked up one time. The chain carries TRBV10-1 and TRBJ2-7; 9 bases align to TRBD1. The germline V gene encodes CDR1 WNHNN and CDR2 SYGVQD (reference sequence). This CDR3 has 16 amino acids. The V gene end was trimmed by 5 bases and the J gene end by 2 bases; junction bases not matched to a gene: 10. The CDR3 nucleotides read TGCGCCAGCAGTTACCCGGTGGGGACAGGGACCTACGAGCAGTACTTC. The encoded protein is CASSYPVGTGTYEQYF.